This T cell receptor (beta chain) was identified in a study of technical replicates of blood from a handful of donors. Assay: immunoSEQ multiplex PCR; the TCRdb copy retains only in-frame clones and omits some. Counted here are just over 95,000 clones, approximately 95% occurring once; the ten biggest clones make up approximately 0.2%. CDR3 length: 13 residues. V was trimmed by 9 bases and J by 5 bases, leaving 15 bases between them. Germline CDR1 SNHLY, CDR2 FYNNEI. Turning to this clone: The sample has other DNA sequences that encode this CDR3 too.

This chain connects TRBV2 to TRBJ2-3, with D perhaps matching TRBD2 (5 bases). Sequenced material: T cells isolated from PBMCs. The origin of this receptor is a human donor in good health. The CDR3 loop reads CASPSGSGDTQYF. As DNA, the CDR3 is TGTGCCAGTCCCTCGGGGTCCGGAGATACGCAGTATTTT.